This TCR beta chain stems from a study of blood T cell repertoires in COVID-19. The overall study: The samples span acute and convalescent COVID-19 from the United States, Italy and Spain. The analysed material was cDNA or gDNA that came from T cells, B-cell-depleted T cells, or PBMCs.

The CDR3 spans 15 residues. Germline V CDR1 and CDR2: SEHNR, FQNEAQ (reference sequence). Trimming removed 1 base from V and 1 base from J, with 10 bases in between. This clone was detected a few times. Original handling: By means of reference gene primer amplification, nucleated cell counts were estimated. Only in-frame clones appear in the TCRdb table, and some are missing; sequencing was by immunoSEQ multiplex PCR. V and J calls plus clone size are reproduced from that table; the DNA served to infer D and trimming. The sample contains 150,000 to 200,000 clones, around 87% of which appear only once.

This TCR was sampled from a middle-aged man with active or convalescent COVID-19. This chain uses TRBV7-9 with TRBJ1-1; D might be TRBD1 (6 bases). Specimen: peripheral blood. In nucleotides, the CDR3 is TGTGCCAGCAGCTTAGATGGCAGGGGGAACACTGAAGCTTTCTTT. It codes for CASSLDGRGNTEAFF.